The clone carrying this T cell receptor (beta chain) was recorded a few times. The data are from a study of blood T cell repertoires in COVID-19. Turning to the study itself: Samples came from the United States, Italy and Spain, spanning acute and convalescent COVID-19.

Cohorts were assigned according to the clinical history that participants reported. In the original analysis: By means of reference gene primer amplification, nucleated cell counts were estimated. The protocol was immunoSEQ multiplex PCR, while the TCRdb copy is restricted to in-frame clones and leaves out a portion. Clone size and V and J calls were adopted from that table, with D and trimming inferred from the DNA. The data contain approximately 210,000 clones, 65% to 85% of them singletons. The CDR3 is made up of 12 amino acids. Germline CDR1 reads SNHLY; CDR2 reads FYNNEI. Trimming at V came to 7 bases and at J to 11 bases, leaving 10 bases not matched to a gene.

The clonotype originates from a man in his thirties or forties with acute COVID-19. Sequenced sample: PBMCs or T cells enriched from blood (not recorded which). V gene TRBV2 combines with J gene TRBJ1-2; 7 nucleotides match TRBD1. The CDR3 spells CASTWRGRVYTF. The CDR3 DNA reads TGTGCCAGCACCTGGAGGGGGCGGGTTTACACCTTC. The full variable domain, completed using reference TRBV2 and TRBJ1-2, is EPEVTQTPSHQVTQMGQEVILRCVPISNHLYFYWYRQILGQKVEFLVSFYNNEISEKSEIFDDQFSVERPDGSNFTLKIRSTKLEDSAMYFCASTWRGRVYTFGSGTRLTVV.